A single sample is the source of the 28 T cell receptor beta chains below, sequenced in a study of T cells in Graves' hyperthyroidism and ophthalmopathy. Amplified TCR beta CDR3 regions derived from RNA transcripts. A set of HTBI primers served as the primers for a first-round RT-PCR of the TCR CDR3. TCRdb reprocessed the multiplex PCR reads with MiXCR, giving one entry per CDR3 protein. The data hold 200,000 to 300,000 distinct CDR3 sequences, with about a sixth observed a single time. Sequencing was performed on blood. All receptors derive from a woman younger than 30 with Graves' ophthalmopathy.

The CDR3 DNA follows: TGCGCCAGCGGCATCGAGGTGCAGGGATGGACTGAAGCTTTCTTT. It yields the protein CASGIEVQGWTEAFF. The rearrangement links TRBV10-1 to TRBJ1-1; D possibly corresponds to TRBD1 (5 bases). CDR1 and CDR2 (germline): WNHNN, SYGVQD (reference sequence). CDR3 length: 15 residues. The V and J ends lost 8 bases and 5 bases respectively, with 21 bases between them.

This clonotype appeared many times. The V call is TRBV20-1, the J call TRBJ2-5; 9 bases are a match to TRBD2. Germline loops: CDR1 DFQATT, CDR2 SNEGSKA (reference sequence). V shed 4 bases and J 7 bases; nucleotides not matched to a gene: 7. This CDR3 spans 13 amino acids. In DNA, the CDR3 is TGCAGTGCTAACATAGCGGGGGTCCGGACCCAGTACTTC. This gives the protein CSANIAGVRTQYF.

This clonotype was detected many times. V gene TRBV20-1 combines with J gene TRBJ1-5; no reliable D call. Germline lookup yields CDR1 DFQATT and CDR2 SNEGSKA (reference sequence). This CDR3 is 13 amino acids long. The ends were cut back, 6 bases at V and 7 bases at J, with 16 bases in the middle. CDR3 amino acids: CSASGHVGQPQHF. CDR3 sequence (DNA): TGCAGTGCCAGTGGCCACGTGGGCCAGCCCCAGCATTTT.

The table lists this clonotype with many counts. The V and J genes are TRBV6-1 and TRBJ1-5; D is uncertain. Per the germline V gene, CDR1 is MNHNS and CDR2 is SASEGT. This CDR3 region has 13 residues. Trimming took 7 bases from V and 3 from J, leaving 10 bases between them. The chain's CDR3 is CASTLTYNQPQHF. The DNA of the CDR3 is TGTGCCAGCACGCTGACGTACAATCAGCCCCAGCATTTT.

This clonotype was seen at least ten times. J is TRBJ2-1 and V is TRBV6-1; TRBD1 is a possible D gene (6 bases). CDR1 and CDR2 from the germline V gene are MNHNS and SASEGT. The CDR3 length is 16 residues. The V and J ends lost 5 bases and 0 bases respectively, with 14 bases between them. DNA for the CDR3: TGTGCCAGCAGTCCAGGGGCCTTTAGCTCCTACAATGAGCAGTTCTTC. It encodes CASSPGAFSSYNEQFF.

This chain connects TRBV19 to TRBJ1-2; 10 bases map to TRBD1. Germline-derived CDR1 and CDR2 are LNHDA and SQIVND (reference sequence). Trimming at V came to 2 bases and at J to 6 bases, leaving 3 bases not matched to a gene. CDR3 length equals 14 residues. The CDR3 nucleotides are TGTGCCAGTAGTATATCGGGACAGGGGAATGGCTACACCTTC. It encodes CASSISGQGNGYTF.

This clonotype was picked up many times. The rearrangement uses TRBV6-7 and TRBJ1-2; no clear D gene. TRBV6-7 is reported as an ORF; its role is uncertain. V was trimmed by 2 bases and J by 0 bases, leaving 13 bases between them. The CDR3 loop spans 16 amino acids. The CDR3, as DNA: TGTGCCAGCAGTTACCCACCACGGACCTCTAACTATGGCTACACCTTC. This codes for CASSYPPRTSNYGYTF.

This clonotype was observed at least ten times. The chain has TRBV2 and TRBJ2-1; TRBD2 matches at 8 bases. V trimming: 3 bases; J trimming: 4 bases; junction bases outside the gene matches: 8. Germline lookup yields CDR1 SNHLY and CDR2 FYNNEI. The CDR3 sequence is 16 residues long. The CDR3 sequence is CASSDSAGGAYNEQFF. Here the CDR3 DNA reads TGTGCCAGCAGTGACTCTGCGGGAGGTGCGTACAATGAGCAGTTCTTC.

Many counts were recorded for this clonotype. V usage is TRBV7-9 and J usage is TRBJ2-1; 8 bases are shared with TRBD1. The germline V gene encodes CDR1 SEHNR and CDR2 FQNEAQ (reference sequence). V shed 5 bases and J 5 bases; nucleotides not matched to a gene: 8. The CDR3 length is 15 residues. This CDR3 reads CASSPPDRGDNEQFF. CDR3 nucleotides: TGTGCCAGCAGCCCCCCAGACAGGGGTGACAATGAGCAGTTCTTC.

Concerning this clonotype: Since a much larger clone is just one base distant, this may be a read error. J is TRBJ1-3 and V is TRBV28, with a tentative D call TRBD1 (5 bases). The germline CDR1 and CDR2 sequences are MDHEN and SYDVKM. The CDR3 has 17 residues. CDR3 sequence reads: CAGSFPTGGESGNTIYF. The CDR3 DNA is TGTGCCGGCAGTTTCCCGACCGGGGGGGAGTCTGGAAACACCATATATTTT.

This clonotype was observed at least ten times. The rearrangement links TRBV6-1 to TRBJ1-1, with 9 bases identical to TRBD1. J was trimmed by 3 bases and V by 5 bases; bases with no gene match: 7. The CDR3 loop spans 15 amino acids. Per the germline V gene, CDR1 is MNHNS and CDR2 is SASEGT. CDR3 DNA sequence: TGTGCCAGCAGTCCCCGGACAGGGGTCCACACTGAAGCTTTCTTT. Translation gives CASSPRTGVHTEAFF.

The sample holds many counts of this clonotype. The chain is built from TRBV12-3 or TRBV12-4 and TRBJ1-2, with D possibly matching TRBD1 (6 bases). Trimming stripped 2 bases from V and 4 bases from J, with 20 bases between. The length of the CDR3 is 17 residues. The CDR3 DNA follows: TGTGCCAGCAGTTTAACCCGACAGGAACTAGGAGGCTATGGCTACACCTTC. This gives the protein CASSLTRQELGGYGYTF.

This clonotype has more than one count but fewer than ten. The V gene is TRBV27, the J gene TRBJ2-7, with TRBD2 identical over 12 bases. CDR3 size: 14 residues. Germline values: CDR1 MNHEY, CDR2 SMNVEV (reference sequence). After removal of 6 bases from V and 5 bases from J, the junction contained 5 bases not matched to a gene. This chain's CDR3 is CASSPSSGGDEQYF. CDR3 nucleotides: TGTGCCAGCAGCCCTTCTAGCGGGGGGGACGAGCAGTACTTC.

A few counts support this clonotype. The V and J genes are TRBV28 and TRBJ2-5, with TRBD2 matching over 15 bases. CDR3 size: 19 residues. The trim removed 7 bases at V and 5 bases at J, leaving 17 bases unmatched. Germline-derived CDR1 and CDR2 are MDHEN and SYDVKM. The CDR3 DNA reads as TGTGCCAGCAACCCAACGGTGAGGACTAGCGGGGGGGCCAGGGAGACCCAGTACTTC. This translates into CASNPTVRTSGGARETQYF.

The rearrangement uses TRBV28 and TRBJ1-5; no clear D. V dropped 4 bases and J dropped 8 bases, with 9 bases sitting between them. Per the germline V gene, CDR1 is MDHEN and CDR2 is SYDVKM. The CDR3 loop spans 12 amino acids. In DNA, the CDR3 is TGTGCCAGCAGTTCCCCGGTCGAGCCCCAGCATTTT. Translated: CASSSPVEPQHF.

As concerns this clonotype: A read error is possible here, since a much larger clone lies one base away. J is TRBJ2-1 and V is TRBV10-3; 7 bases agree with TRBD2. The CDR3 is 15 amino acids. Trimming removed 6 bases from V and 0 bases from J; junction bases left unmatched: 5. Germline V gene lookup returns CDR1 ENHRY and CDR2 SYGVKD. The CDR3, as DNA: TGTGCCATCAGGAAGGGCGGGAGCTCCTACAATGAGCAGTTCTTC. This translates into CAIRKGGSSYNEQFF.

This clonotype was detected ten times or more. The chain couples TRBV2 to TRBJ2-2, with D hard to call. The CDR3 contains 13 residues. Trimming removed 7 bases at V and 1 base at J, with 7 bases between. Germline V CDR1 and CDR2: SNHLY, FYNNEI. The CDR3 DNA sequence: TGTGCCAGCAACCGTGAGAACACCGGGGAGCTGTTTTTT. It is translated as CASNRENTGELFF.

This chain joins TRBV11-2 and TRBJ2-5; 10 bases line up with TRBD2. Germline V gives CDR1 SGHAT, CDR2 FQNNGV. The length of the CDR3 is 16 residues. The J segment lost 4 bases and the V segment lost 3 bases, leaving 8 bases of the junction unmatched. The CDR3 DNA reads TGTGCCAGCAGCTTCGGAGCGGGGGGGCCAGGAGAGACCCAGTACTTC. Amino acid sequence: CASSFGAGGPGETQYF.

Ten or more counts support this clonotype. J is TRBJ2-4 and V is TRBV18; a weak D match, TRBD1 (7 bases). The CDR3 covers 20 residues. Germline lookup yields CDR1 KGHSH and CDR2 LQKENI. The V gene lost 3 bases and the J gene lost 0 bases, with 24 bases spanning the gap. This chain's CDR3 is CASSPLQGSGGSLAKNIQYF. CDR3 in DNA: TGTGCCAGCTCACCCTTACAGGGGAGTGGAGGGTCCCTAGCCAAAAACATTCAGTACTTC.

The chain recombines TRBV20-1 with TRBJ2-6, with D perhaps matching TRBD1 or TRBD2 (5 bases each). The CDR3 runs to 17 residues. CDR1 is DFQATT and CDR2 is SNEGSKA in the germline V gene (reference sequence). Trimming removed 1 base from V and 0 bases from J, with 13 bases in between. The CDR3 here is CSARGPGRTSGANVLTF. CDR3 nucleotide sequence: TGCAGTGCTAGAGGGCCGGGACGGACCTCTGGGGCCAACGTCCTGACTTTC.

This clonotype was seen ten or more times. This chain links TRBV7-6 with TRBJ2-3; 11 nucleotides agree with TRBD2. The CDR3 spans 20 residues. V lost 0 bases, J lost 2 bases, and 13 bases stayed unmatched. The germline V gene encodes CDR1 SGHVS and CDR2 FNYEAQ. The chain's CDR3 is CASSLAVVTSGRGVTDTQYF. The CDR3 DNA follows: TGTGCCAGCAGCTTAGCAGTGGTAACTAGCGGGAGAGGGGTCACAGATACGCAGTATTTT.

This clonotype was found once. V usage is TRBV28 and J usage is TRBJ1-5; D remains ambiguous. This CDR3 comprises 12 residues. Germline V gene sequence: CDR1 MDHEN, CDR2 SYDVKM. Trimming cost V 7 bases and J 2 bases, with 6 bases left between them. CDR3 sequence reads: CASKSGNQPQHF. CDR3 sequence (DNA): TGTGCCAGCAAATCAGGCAATCAGCCCCAGCATTTT. The variable domain in full, with the rest retrieved from reference TRBV28 and TRBJ1-5, is DVKVTQSSRYLVKRTGEKVFLECVQDMDHENMFWYRQDPGLGLRLIYFSYDVKMKEKGDIPEGYSVSREKKERFSLILESASTNQTSMYLCASKSGNQPQHFGDGTRLSIL.

This clonotype was observed many times. This chain connects TRBV4-1 to TRBJ2-1; maybe TRBD1 (5 bases). The CDR3 has 15 amino acids. Per germline, CDR1 MGHRA and CDR2 YSYEKL. Trimming shortened V by 1 base and J by 4 bases, and 11 bases separated the two germline ends. CDR3: CASSQASQGYNEQFF. DNA of the CDR3: TGCGCCAGCAGCCAAGCCAGTCAGGGATACAATGAGCAGTTCTTC.

This clonotype was counted many times. CDR3 sequence: CSARVPGTGIYEQYF. The DNA for the CDR3 is TGCAGTGCTAGAGTTCCCGGGACAGGTATCTACGAGCAGTACTTC. The chain combines TRBV20-1 with TRBJ2-7; 8 nucleotides agree with TRBD1. CDR1 DFQATT and CDR2 SNEGSKA come from the germline V gene (reference sequence). The CDR3 is made up of 15 amino acids. V lost 1 base, J lost 3 bases, and 8 bases stayed unmatched.

The chain carries TRBV9 and TRBJ2-1; 13 nucleotides align to TRBD2. CDR3 size: 18 residues. Trimming cost V 3 bases and J 0 bases; bases outside gene matches: 6. Germline values: CDR1 SGDLS, CDR2 YYNGEE. CDR3 protein: CASSERGTSGISYNEQFF. The CDR3, as DNA: TGTGCCAGCAGCGAGAGGGGGACTAGCGGGATCTCCTACAATGAGCAGTTCTTC.

This clonotype has at least ten counts. The J gene is TRBJ1-1, the V gene TRBV6-9; TRBD1 matches at 8 bases. Trimming at V came to 8 bases and at J to 4 bases, leaving 3 bases not matched to a gene. CDR1 and CDR2 (germline): MNHGY, SVAAGI. The CDR3 runs to 12 residues. DNA of the CDR3: TGTGCCAGCTCGACAGGGGCCACTGAAGCTTTCTTT. Its protein product is CASSTGATEAFF.

Many counts were recorded for this clonotype. J is TRBJ2-7 and V is TRBV27, with D possibly being TRBD1 (5 bases). This CDR3 spans 14 amino acids. The germline V and J ends were trimmed by 2 bases and 1 base, with 9 bases remaining between them. Germline assignment: CDR1 MNHEY and CDR2 SMNVEV (reference sequence). In DNA form, the CDR3 reads TGTGCCAGCAGTTTAATTGACAGTTCCTACGAGCAGTACTTC. Translation gives CASSLIDSSYEQYF.

This clonotype was seen only once. The chain is built from TRBV12-3 or TRBV12-4 and TRBJ2-1, with 9 bases that match TRBD2. The V segment lost 5 bases and the J segment 5 bases; nucleotides outside the gene matches: 7. This CDR3 is built from 15 residues. CDR3 in amino acids: CASSRGGRANNEQFF. CDR3 sequence (DNA): TGTGCCAGCAGTCGGGGCGGGAGGGCCAACAATGAGCAGTTCTTC.